This T cell receptor beta chain was recovered during a study of blood T cell repertoires in COVID-19 (TCRdb year 2020). Broadly, across the study: Samples covering the acute and convalescent phases of COVID-19 were provided by collaborators in the United States, Italy and Spain. The prospective study material was composed of cDNA or gDNA derived from T cells, B-cell-depleted T cells, or PBMCs. Deeply sampled blood TCRbeta repertoires from subjects exposed to, actively infected with, or recovered from COVID-19 were included in the dataset. The repertoires were released in a freely available public database intended as a resource for research on the immune response to SARS-CoV-2. Samples came from the ongoing ImmuneRACE study (first 160 participants) plus 1,254 subjects from 6 global collaborators. Sample metadata almost always included a de-identified subject ID, COVID-19 status, age in years and sex. Where available, HLA class I and class II types were obtained from metadata supplied by the sample provider rather than from assay-based typing. What the research found in general, with its limitations: Clinical and demographic metadata were provided uncurated, with the amount varying by source and participant.

Collaborating institutions collected whole blood in K2EDTA tubes following their own protocols. For TCRbeta analysis, collaborators shipped samples in one of three forms: frozen whole blood, isolated PBMCs, or DNA extracted from either of those sample types. Clipping removes 0 bases from V and 4 bases from J, with 7 as the unmatched junction base count. Spanning cysteine to phenylalanine, the CDR3 consists of 16 amino acids. Only CDR3 DNA is held: 48 bases, read in frame from base 1. Based on the germline V gene, the CDR1 and CDR2 sequences are MNHEY and SVGAGI. TCRbeta CDR3 regions were amplified from genomic DNA by means of the immunoSEQ Assay, a bias-controlled multiplex PCR. From the authors' description of their analysis: Nucleated cell counts per sample were estimated from amplification of reference gene primers within the assay. Sequence reads were collapsed and filtered to measure the absolute abundance of every unique TCRbeta CDR3 rearrangement. Productive Simpson clonality was computed per sample as the square root of Simpson's diversity index over productive rearrangements. Sourced from immuneACCESS, this table was stored by TCRdb with only in-frame sequences that have V and J called. A share of the clones is absent; for the studies checked, an unresolved V gene accounts for under half, and the remainder has no known explanation. Clone size and V and J calls were adopted from that table, with D and trimming inferred from the DNA. For this sample there are almost 50,000 clones; less than 80% appear just once. The ten largest clonotypes hold 25% of the sample.

Worth noting for this clone: The target of this receptor is not known. Nothing much larger sits one base from this clone, and base qualities are not available.

The specimen sequenced was peripheral blood. The clonotype originates from a man in his sixties or seventies with acute or convalescent COVID-19. The chain employs TRBV6-5 and TRBJ2-3, with 7 bases matching TRBD1. The sequenced DNA: TGTGCCAGCAGTTACTCAGGGGGCGCCGGTGCAGATACGCAGTATTTT. This gives the protein CASSYSGGAGADTQYF.